This TCR beta chain was identified in a study of T cells after yellow fever vaccination. V lost 4 bases to trimming and J lost 1 base, with 4 bases between them. The germline V gene has CDR1 SGHTA and CDR2 FQGNSA. The CDR3 is 13 residues long. This clonotype occurred many times. TCRdb redid the calling of the 5' RACE reads with MiXCR, one entry per CDR3 protein. The sample consists of about 150,000 distinct CDR3 sequences, 6.2% of them appearing once. The V call is TRBV7-2, the J call TRBJ2-2; D not resolved. The receptor comes from a man aged 18 to 30 who received the YFV17D yellow fever vaccine. The specimen was CD4+ T cells sorted from PBMCs, collected on the day of the first yellow fever vaccination. CDR3 amino acids: CASSSLNTGELFF. CDR3 coding DNA: TGTGCCAGCAGCTCCCTGAACACCGGGGAGCTGTTTTTT. The full variable domain, in which reference TRBV7-2 and TRBJ2-2 provide the parts outside the CDR3, is GAGVSQSPSNKVTEKGKDVELRCDPISGHTALYWYRQSLGQGLEFLIYFQGNSAPDKSGLPSDRFSAERTGGSVSTLTIQRTQQEDSAVYLCASSSLNTGELFFGEGSRLTVL.